This TCR beta chain was recovered during a study of blood T cell repertoires in COVID-19. Across the study: The United States, Italy and Spain provided the acute and convalescent COVID-19 samples. From T cells, B-cell-depleted T cells, or PBMCs came the material, which was cDNA or gDNA.

This CDR3 comprises 18 residues. The junction had 9 bases not matched to a gene; V was cut back by 4 bases and J by 0 bases. Germline-derived CDR1 and CDR2 are SGDLS and YYNGEE. The data were produced by immunoSEQ multiplex PCR, yet TCRdb's version contains in-frame clones alone and is incomplete. The sample records tens of thousands of clones, 90% being singletons. This sequence was found in a man in his fifties or sixties with acute or convalescent COVID-19. The sequenced material came from peripheral blood. The V and J genes are TRBV9 and TRBJ2-6, with TRBD1 matching over 8 bases. The CDR3 is CASSLRTGTFSGANVLTF. CDR3 nucleotides: TGTGCCAGCAGCTTACGGACAGGGACCTTCTCTGGGGCCAACGTCCTGACTTTC.